This T cell receptor (beta chain) was recovered during a study of T cells in Graves' hyperthyroidism and ophthalmopathy (dated by TCRdb to between 2018 and 2021). Regarding the research as a whole: Peripheral blood samples were taken at initial diagnosis, before any treatment was given. Thyroid tissue and blood T-cell repertoires from about six Graves' hyperthyroidism patients were also compared in the study. To identify distinguishing TCR V-J signatures, a discovery cohort of about 100 patients was used, comprising 43 with Graves' ophthalmopathy and some 57 with stable Graves' hyperthyroidism. Once sampling was done, hyperthyroidism patients were given methimazole at a starting dose of 30 mg daily, whereas ophthalmopathy patients were given high-dose intravenous methylprednisolone. The paper describes TCR Vbeta CDR3 sequencing of 140 or so peripheral blood samples, made up of some 42 ophthalmopathy patients, over 70 hyperthyroidism patients and 17 progressor patients. Prospective prediction of ophthalmopathy was tested in an independent validation cohort of 18 to 20 hyperthyroidism patients and 17 patients who later progressed to ophthalmopathy. The roughly 91 discovery patients were randomly split 7:3 into training and test sets. Beyond this particular receptor, the publication reports: Sample size was not statistically predetermined, and investigators were not blinded to group allocation. Ophthalmopathy was separated from stable hyperthyroidism by a 13 V-J signature model, with approximately 86% sensitivity and roughly 81% specificity obtained in cross-validation and 80%/75% obtained in testing. In validation, progression to ophthalmopathy was predicted by the model with 70.59% sensitivity and 72% to 85% specificity, a median of 6.5 months before onset. Most expanded thyroid clonotypes (frequency above 0.001) were also detected in blood, suggesting blood repertoires may reflect thyroid immune responses.

TCR beta CDR3 regions were amplified from RNA transcripts. The first round of RT-PCR for the TCR CDR3 was performed with the HTBI primer set and the Qiagen OneStep RT-PCR kit. Libraries were constructed in a second round of multiplex PCR, after which size selection and purification were carried out. The libraries were sequenced on an Illumina HiSeq2000 using paired-end 100 bp reads. On the study's bioinformatics: SOAPnuke was used to process the raw data, removing reads that contained adapters or uncalled bases, had a mean Phred below 15, or lacked an exact match to the constant primer or identifier. COPE v1.2.5 was used to merge the high-quality paired reads, and each unique nucleotide sequence was defined as a clonotype. MiTCR v1.1 was used to align the clonotypes against IMGT TRBV, TRBD and TRBJ reference segments. Analysis was restricted to V-J combinations with a frequency above 0.0001, which covered 99.2% of repertoires. The TCS score was defined as F50 (clonal expansion) divided by E x V (chaos), with BLOSUM62-based TCRdist calculated between CDR3 peptides within each V-J. Welch's t-statistics and random forest reduced around 550 V-J features to 10 to 15, which were used in a naive Bayes classifier (R e1071). TCRdb trimmed the raw reads at Q25, called clones with MiXCR and kept productive beta chains. Each entry is one CDR3 protein sequence, shown with its most common DNA and genes. The V and J calls here are based on TCRdb, not the publication. The sample table lists some 550,000 distinct CDR3 sequences, around 21% of them with a count of one. About 30% of the sample rests with the top ten.

This clonotype was seen at least ten times. The antigen this receptor binds is unknown. The record has no base qualities; no much larger clone is one base away. Counted from cysteine to phenylalanine, this CDR3 has 13 amino acids. CDR3 DNA only is kept here, 39 bases in frame from base 1. Taken from the germline V gene (reference sequence), the CDR1 and CDR2 loops are GTSNPN and SVGIG. Cut back by 0 bases and 0 bases, the V and J ends lie 5 bases apart. Stable Graves' hyperthyroidism was defined as the absence of progression to ophthalmopathy over 18 months of follow-up. Hyperthyroidism patients were newly diagnosed, with disease duration under 2 months, and aged 18 to 65 years. The study excluded patients with uncontrolled infections, other autoimmune diseases, pregnancy or lactation. Diagnoses were established on the basis of clinical symptoms, serum thyroxine and TRAb, thyroid ultrasound, and orbital computed tomography. PBMCs were separated from around 9.1 ml of fresh peripheral blood using Ficoll-Paque density gradient centrifugation. Trizol reagent was used to extract total RNA, and RNA quality was then checked on an Agilent 2100 Bioanalyzer.

This TCR came from a man aged 18-30 years with Graves' hyperthyroidism. Specimen: blood. The chain links TRBV30 with TRBJ1-1, with the D gene not clear enough to name. The nucleotide sequence is TGTGCCTGGAGTGTTGATGTGAACACTGAAGCTTTCTTT. Its product reads: CAWSVDVNTEAFF.